This entry concerns a single TCR beta chain. Data came from immunoSEQ multiplex PCR; TCRdb stores just in-frame clones and leaves some out. This table holds about 62,000 clones, around 89% found once. With 1 base removed from V and 2 bases from J, the gap between germline ends came to 15 bases. The germline V gene has CDR1 SEHNR and CDR2 FQNEAQ (reference sequence). This CDR3 spans 17 amino acids. The data originate from a study of blood T cell repertoires in COVID-19. Input material: peripheral blood. The receptor was derived from a woman aged 55-70 years with COVID-19, enrolled during active disease. The chain employs TRBV7-9 and TRBJ1-5, with D perhaps matching TRBD1 (5 bases). The CDR3 nucleotides are TGTGCCAGCAGCTTAGGAGTGGGCAGGGTAGGCAATCAGCCCCAGCATTTT. Residues: CASSLGVGRVGNQPQHF.